This T cell receptor (beta chain) was found in a study of blood T cells in healthy people across ages (dated by TCRdb to the mid-2010s). Background on the whole study: In model experiments, template switching captured about one uniquely barcoded TCR beta cDNA molecule for every two T cells. Donors were grouped into four age groups: young (average roughly 17 years), middle-aged (roughly 38), aged (around 62) and long-lived (approximately 75). To avoid experimental bias, donors of different ages were distributed randomly across sequencing lanes. Age-related changes in TCR beta repertoire diversity were measured in the study by deep sequencing normalized with unique cDNA molecular identifiers. Two additional independent replicas of 1 million unique cDNA reads from the same blood draw were analyzed for two donors (one aged 18 to 30 and one aged 80 or older).

The library was obtained by 5' RACE. Instrument used: Illumina HiSeq 2500. A second PCR of roughly 6 to 11 cycles was run with a J-beta primer mix and a sample-barcoded 5' primer. A template-switch 5' adaptor carrying 12 random nucleotides introduced a unique molecular identifier onto each TCR beta cDNA molecule. At least 2.5 million CDR3-containing paired-end reads were obtained from each sample. The Mint cDNA synthesis kit, primed by a TRBC-specific oligonucleotide, was used to synthesize first-strand cDNA from all RNA. Following uracil-DNA glycosylase treatment, a first 18-cycle PCR with universal primers M1SS and BC2_uni_R was performed on all cDNA. Per the authors' processing: For normalization, 1 million high-quality reads were randomly selected from each sample, with every read carrying a distinct molecular identifier. Instead of being binned into consensus sequences, reads with shared molecular identifiers were discarded. MiTCR, with a Q25 quality threshold and the strictest error-elimination algorithm, was used for CDR3 identification, clonotype clustering and error correction. A nonparametric unseen species model with Euler transformation was used to estimate a lower bound on total TCR beta diversity. In TCRdb, the public reads were trimmed at Q25 with fastp and aligned with MiXCR, with productive beta chains retained. CDR3 protein duplicates are merged, each entry listing the most common genes and DNA. The V and J calls and clone size come from TCRdb's table, not from the authors' own analysis. Across this sample there are around 870,000 distinct CDR3 sequences, with 25% to 35% seen only once. In total, the top ten clones hold roughly 17% of the sample.

The 40 or so donors, aged 6 to 90 years, were systemically healthy Caucasian individuals from Russia. Approximately 10 milliliters of peripheral blood were collected from each donor into EDTA-treated Vacutainer tubes. Ficoll-Paque density-gradient centrifugation was used to isolate PBMCs, with at least 6.5 million obtained per sample. Total RNA, at least 5 micrograms per sample, was extracted from PBMCs with Trizol reagent. For every donor, flow cytometry on a PBMC aliquot measured the percentage of naive CD45RAhigh/CD27high T cells. To note about this clonotype: Which antigen it targets is not known. Base quality data are lacking; no much larger clone is found one base away.

CDR1 SGHTA and CDR2 FQGNSA were looked up in the germline V gene. Trimming at the junction amounts to 3 bases on V and 6 bases on J, and the germline ends lie 8 bases apart. The CDR3 runs 13 residues from the cysteine to the phenylalanine. The read is trimmed to its CDR3 DNA, 39 bases read in frame from base 1. Beyond this particular receptor, the publication reports: Total diversity estimates from one million sequenced T cells were considered lower bounds and underestimates. Because donor CMV infection status was unknown, age-related changes in expanded clonotypes were potentially confounded. Bulk unsorted PBMC profiling prevented conclusive comparison of naive and antigen-experienced compartments. Observed TCR beta diversity per million T cells fell roughly linearly with age, and a significant reduction was already apparent by age around 36. The percentage of naive T cells measured by flow cytometry correlated strongly with observed TCR beta diversity. Compared with the aged group, more naive CD4+ T cells, fewer expanded clones and increased TCR diversity were shown by the long-lived group, suggesting age selection.

Rearrangement joined TRBV7-2 to TRBJ1-4, with the D gene too uncertain to name. The sequence came from a woman aged 80 or over in good health. Sequencing was done on a sample of blood. The DNA sequence is given as TGTGCCAGCAGCTTCACTCACGATGAAAAACTGTTTTTT. Translated, it reads CASSFTHDEKLFF.